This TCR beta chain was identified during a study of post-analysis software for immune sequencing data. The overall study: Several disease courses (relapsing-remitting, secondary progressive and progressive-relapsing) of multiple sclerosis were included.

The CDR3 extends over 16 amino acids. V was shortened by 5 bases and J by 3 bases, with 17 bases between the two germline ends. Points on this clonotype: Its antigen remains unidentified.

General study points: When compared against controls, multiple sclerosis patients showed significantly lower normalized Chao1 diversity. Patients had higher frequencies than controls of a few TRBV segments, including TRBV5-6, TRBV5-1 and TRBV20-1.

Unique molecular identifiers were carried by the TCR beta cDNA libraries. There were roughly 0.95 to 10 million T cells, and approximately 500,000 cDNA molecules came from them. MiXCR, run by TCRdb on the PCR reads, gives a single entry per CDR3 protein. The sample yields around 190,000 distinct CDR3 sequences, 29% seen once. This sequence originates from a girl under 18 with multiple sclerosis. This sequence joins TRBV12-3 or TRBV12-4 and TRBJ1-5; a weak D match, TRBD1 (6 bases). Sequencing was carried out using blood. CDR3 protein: CASSPTTGNYNQPQHF. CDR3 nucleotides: TGTGCCAGCAGTCCTACCACAGGGAATTACAATCAGCCCCAGCATTTT.